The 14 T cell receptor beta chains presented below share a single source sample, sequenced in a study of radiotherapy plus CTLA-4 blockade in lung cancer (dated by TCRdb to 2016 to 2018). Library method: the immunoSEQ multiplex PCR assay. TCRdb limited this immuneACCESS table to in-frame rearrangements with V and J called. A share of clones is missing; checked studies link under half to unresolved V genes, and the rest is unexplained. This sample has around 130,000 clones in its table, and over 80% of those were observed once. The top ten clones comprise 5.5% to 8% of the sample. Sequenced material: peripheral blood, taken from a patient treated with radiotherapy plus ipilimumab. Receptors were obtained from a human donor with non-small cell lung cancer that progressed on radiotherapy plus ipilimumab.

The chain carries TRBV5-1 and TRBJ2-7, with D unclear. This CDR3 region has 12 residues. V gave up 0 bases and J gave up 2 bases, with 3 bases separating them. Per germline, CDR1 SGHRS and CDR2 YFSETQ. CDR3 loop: CASSLVPYEQYF. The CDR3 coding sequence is TGCGCCAGCAGCTTGGTCCCCTACGAGCAGTACTTC.

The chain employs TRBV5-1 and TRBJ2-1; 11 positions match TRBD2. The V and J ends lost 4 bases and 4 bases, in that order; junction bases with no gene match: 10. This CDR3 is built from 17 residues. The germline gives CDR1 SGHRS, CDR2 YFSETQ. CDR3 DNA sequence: TGCGCCAGCAGCCCCTTTTTCGGGACTAGCGGATACAATGAGCAGTTCTTC. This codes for CASSPFFGTSGYNEQFF.

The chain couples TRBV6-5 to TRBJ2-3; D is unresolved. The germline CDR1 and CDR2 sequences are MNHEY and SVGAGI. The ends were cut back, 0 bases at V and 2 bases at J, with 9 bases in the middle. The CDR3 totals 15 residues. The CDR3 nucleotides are TGTGCCAGCAGTTACTCGACCAGGCTCACAGATACGCAGTATTTT. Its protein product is CASSYSTRLTDTQYF.

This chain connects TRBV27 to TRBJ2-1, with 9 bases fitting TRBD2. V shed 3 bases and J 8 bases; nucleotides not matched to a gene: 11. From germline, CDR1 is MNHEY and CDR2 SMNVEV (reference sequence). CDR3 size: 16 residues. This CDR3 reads CASSLGLQIAGDEQFF. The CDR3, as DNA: TGTGCCAGCAGTTTGGGTCTCCAGATAGCGGGAGATGAGCAGTTCTTC.

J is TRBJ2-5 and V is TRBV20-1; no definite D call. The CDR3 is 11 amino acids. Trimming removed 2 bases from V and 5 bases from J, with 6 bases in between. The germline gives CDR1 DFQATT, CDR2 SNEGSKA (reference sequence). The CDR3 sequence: CSARLGETQYF. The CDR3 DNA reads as TGCAGTGCTAGATTGGGGGAGACCCAGTACTTC.

The CDR3, as DNA: TGTGCCAGCAGCCCTGGGACAGGGAACAGGTACGAGCAGTACTTC. As protein: CASSPGTGNRYEQYF. V usage is TRBV11-3 and J usage is TRBJ2-7; 9 bases match TRBD1. The CDR3 covers 15 residues. The germline V gene encodes CDR1 SGHNT and CDR2 YENEEA. Trimming at V came to 5 bases and at J to 4 bases, leaving 9 bases not matched to a gene.

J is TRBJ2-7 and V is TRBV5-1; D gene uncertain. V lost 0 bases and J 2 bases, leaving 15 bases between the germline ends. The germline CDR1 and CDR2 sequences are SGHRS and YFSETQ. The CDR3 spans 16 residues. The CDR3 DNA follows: TGCGCCAGCAGCTTGGGGCAAACATCGACTCCCTACGAGCAGTACTTC. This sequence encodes CASSLGQTSTPYEQYF. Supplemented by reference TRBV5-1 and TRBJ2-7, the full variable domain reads KAGVTQTPRYLIKTRGQQVTLSCSPISGHRSVSWYQQTPGQGLQFLFEYFSETQRNKGNFPGRFSGRQFSNSRSEMNVSTLELGDSALYLCASSLGQTSTPYEQYFGPGTRLTVT.

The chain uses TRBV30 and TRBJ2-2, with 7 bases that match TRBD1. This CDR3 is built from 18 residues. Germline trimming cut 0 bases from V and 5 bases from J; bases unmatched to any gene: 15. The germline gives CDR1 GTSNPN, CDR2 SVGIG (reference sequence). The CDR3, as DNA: TGTGCCTGGAGTGTAAGCGCCGACAACAGGGGTGGGACCGGGGAGCTGTTTTTT. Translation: CAWSVSADNRGGTGELFF.

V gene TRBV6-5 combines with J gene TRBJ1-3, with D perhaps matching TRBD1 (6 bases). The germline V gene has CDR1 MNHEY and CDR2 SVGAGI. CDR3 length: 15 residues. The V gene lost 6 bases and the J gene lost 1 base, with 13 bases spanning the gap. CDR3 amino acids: CASSQGRDSGNTIYF. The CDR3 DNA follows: TGTGCCAGCAGCCAGGGGAGGGATTCTGGAAACACCATATATTTT.

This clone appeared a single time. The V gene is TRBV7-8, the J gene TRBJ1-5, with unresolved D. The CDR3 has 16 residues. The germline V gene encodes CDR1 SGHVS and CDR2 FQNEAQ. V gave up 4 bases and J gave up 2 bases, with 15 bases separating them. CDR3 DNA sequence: TGTGCCAGCAGCTCCGCCAGGCTAGGAGGCAATCAGCCCCAGCATTTT. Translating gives CASSSARLGGNQPQHF.

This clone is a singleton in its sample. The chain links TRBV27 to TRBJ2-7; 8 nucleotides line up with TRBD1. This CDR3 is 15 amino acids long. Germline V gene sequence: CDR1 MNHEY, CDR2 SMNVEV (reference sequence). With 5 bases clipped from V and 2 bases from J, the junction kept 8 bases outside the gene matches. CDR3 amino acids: CASSLAGTGAYEQYF. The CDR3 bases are TGTGCCAGCAGTCTGGCGGGGACAGGAGCCTACGAGCAGTACTTC.

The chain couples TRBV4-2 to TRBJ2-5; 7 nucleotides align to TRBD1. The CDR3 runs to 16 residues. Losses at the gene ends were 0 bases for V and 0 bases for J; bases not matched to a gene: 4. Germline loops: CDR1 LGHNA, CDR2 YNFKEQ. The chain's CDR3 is CASSQDRTGYQETQYF. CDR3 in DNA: TGTGCCAGCAGCCAAGATCGGACAGGTTACCAAGAGACCCAGTACTTC.

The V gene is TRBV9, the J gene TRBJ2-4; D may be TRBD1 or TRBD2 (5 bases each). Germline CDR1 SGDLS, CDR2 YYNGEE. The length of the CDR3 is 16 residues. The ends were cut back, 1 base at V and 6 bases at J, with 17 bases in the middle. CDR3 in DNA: TGTGCCAGCAGCGTATACGATGGGGGATCGGGAAACATTCAGTACTTC. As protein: CASSVYDGGSGNIQYF.

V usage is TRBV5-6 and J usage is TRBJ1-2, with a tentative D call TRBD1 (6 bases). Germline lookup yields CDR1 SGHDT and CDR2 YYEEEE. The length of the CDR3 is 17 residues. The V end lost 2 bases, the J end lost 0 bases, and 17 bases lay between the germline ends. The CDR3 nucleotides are TGTGCCAGCAGCTTCGGACAGTCCCACGTCCCTAACTATGGCTACACCTTC. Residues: CASSFGQSHVPNYGYTF.